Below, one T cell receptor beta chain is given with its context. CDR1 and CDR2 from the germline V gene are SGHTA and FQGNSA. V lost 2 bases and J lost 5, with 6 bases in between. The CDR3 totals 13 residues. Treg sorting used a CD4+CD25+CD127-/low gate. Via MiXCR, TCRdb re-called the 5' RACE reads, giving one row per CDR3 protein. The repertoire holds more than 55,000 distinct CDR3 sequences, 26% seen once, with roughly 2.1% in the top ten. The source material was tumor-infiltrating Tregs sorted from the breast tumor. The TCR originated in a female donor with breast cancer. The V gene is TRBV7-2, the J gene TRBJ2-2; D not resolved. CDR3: CASSLRATGELFF. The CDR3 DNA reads TGTGCCAGCAGCTTACGGGCGACCGGGGAGCTGTTTTTT.